This T cell receptor beta chain stems from a study of T cells in Graves' hyperthyroidism and ophthalmopathy. Background on the study: Before any treatment, at initial diagnosis, peripheral blood was collected.

The V gene end was trimmed by 3 bases and the J gene end by 8 bases; junction bases not matched to a gene: 9. The CDR3 length is 14 residues. Germline values: CDR1 KGHSH, CDR2 LQKENI. This clonotype has at least ten counts. Disease lasting under 3 months, a NOSPECS grade of at least 4, and a Clinical Activity Score of at least 3 were features of the ophthalmopathy patients. Patients having uncontrolled infection, another autoimmune disease, pregnancy or lactation were not included. Based on clinical symptoms, serum thyroxine and TRAb, thyroid ultrasound and orbital computed tomography, diagnoses were reached. TCR beta CDR3 region amplification was performed from RNA transcripts. An initial round of RT-PCR targeting the TCR CDR3 relied on the HTBI primer set. TCRdb analysed the multiplex PCR reads with MiXCR anew, one entry per CDR3 protein. The sample carries 620,000 or so distinct CDR3 sequences, 14% recorded once.

This rearrangement joins TRBV18 to TRBJ1-2; TRBD1 agrees at 7 bases. Sequencing was performed on blood. The clonotype was recovered from a woman aged 45 to 65 with Graves' ophthalmopathy. Written as DNA, the CDR3 is TGTGCCAGCTCACCGGGACAGCAGCGTTTCGGCTACACCTTC. Its protein is CASSPGQQRFGYTF. Full variable domain (remainder filled in from reference TRBV18 and TRBJ1-2): NAGVMQNPRHLVRRRGQEARLRCSPMKGHSHVYWYRQLPEEGLKFMVYLQKENIIDESGMPKERFSAEFPKEGPSILRIQQVVRGDSAAYFCASSPGQQRFGYTFGSGTRLTVV.